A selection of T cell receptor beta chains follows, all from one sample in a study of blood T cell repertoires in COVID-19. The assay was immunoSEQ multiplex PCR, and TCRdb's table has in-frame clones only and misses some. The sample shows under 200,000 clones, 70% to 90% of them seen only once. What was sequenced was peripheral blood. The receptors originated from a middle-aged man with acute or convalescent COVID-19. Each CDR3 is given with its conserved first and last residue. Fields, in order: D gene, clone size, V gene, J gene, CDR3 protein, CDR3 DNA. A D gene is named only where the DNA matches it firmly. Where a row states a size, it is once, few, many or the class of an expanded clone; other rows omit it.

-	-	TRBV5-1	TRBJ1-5	CASSLGPGFGDHQPQHF	TGCGCCAGCAGCTTGGGACCGGGATTCGGGGATCATCAGCCCCAGCATTTT
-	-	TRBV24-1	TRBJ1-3	CATSDSGGSGNTIYF	TGTGCCACCAGTGATTCGGGGGGCTCTGGAAACACCATATATTTT
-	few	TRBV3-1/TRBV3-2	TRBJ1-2	CASSQRASYGYTF	TGTGCCAGCAGCCAACGAGCAAGCTATGGCTACACCTTC
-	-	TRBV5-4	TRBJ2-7	CASSFGDYYEQYF	TGTGCCAGCAGCTTCGGGGATTACTACGAGCAGTACTTC
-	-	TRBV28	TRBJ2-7	CASSPPGGATYEQYF	TGTGCCAGCAGTCCGCCTGGGGGGGCGACCTACGAGCAGTACTTC
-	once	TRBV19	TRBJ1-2	CASRTDLANPYGYTF	TGTGCCAGTAGGACAGACCTAGCGAACCCCTATGGCTACACCTTC
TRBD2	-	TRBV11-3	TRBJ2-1	CASSFIAGTYNEQFF	TGTGCCAGCAGCTTCATAGCGGGGACTTACAATGAGCAGTTCTTC
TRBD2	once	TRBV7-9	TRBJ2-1	CASSPGLAGGPEYNEQFF	TGTGCCAGCAGCCCCGGGCTAGCGGGGGGGCCGGAATACAATGAGCAGTTCTTC
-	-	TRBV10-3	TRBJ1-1	CAIKEEGAKGFF	TGTGCCATAAAGGAGGAGGGCGCCAAGGGTTTCTTT
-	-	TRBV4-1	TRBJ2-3	CASSLRLGPIEQYF	TGCGCCAGCAGCCTAAGGTTGGGGCCGATAGAGCAGTATTTT
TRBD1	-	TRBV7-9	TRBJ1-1	CASRAGTGKAFF	TGTGCCAGCAGAGCCGGGACAGGGAAAGCTTTCTTT
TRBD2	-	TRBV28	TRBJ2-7	CASSSIAPFLAGGPPYEQYF	TGTGCCAGCAGTTCTATAGCCCCATTCCTAGCGGGGGGCCCTCCCTACGAGCAGTACTTC
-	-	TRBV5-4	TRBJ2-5	CASSLEGGSGTTKTQYF	TGTGCCAGCAGCTTGGAGGGGGGCTCGGGGACTACGAAGACCCAGTACTTC
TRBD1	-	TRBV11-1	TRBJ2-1	CASSFTIQGALGEQFF	TGTGCCAGCAGCTTTACGATTCAGGGGGCTCTCGGTGAGCAGTTCTTC
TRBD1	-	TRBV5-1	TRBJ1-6	CASSLEDRRNSPLHF	TGCGCCAGCAGCTTGGAGGACAGGAGGAATTCACCCCTCCACTTT
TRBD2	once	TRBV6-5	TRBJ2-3	CASSSHLTSGTDTQYF	TGTGCCAGCAGTTCCCACCTAACTAGCGGCACAGATACGCAGTATTTT
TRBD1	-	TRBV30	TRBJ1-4	CAWSPDPTGGNEKLFF	TGTGCCTGGAGCCCAGACCCCACAGGGGGTAATGAAAAACTGTTTTTT
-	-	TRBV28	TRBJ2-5	CASSSGGATETQYF	TGTGCCAGCAGTTCTGGGGGGGCTACGGAGACCCAGTACTTC
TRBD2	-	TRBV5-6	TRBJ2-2	CASSLVVRGGTGELFF	TGTGCCAGCAGCTTGGTAGTCCGGGGGGGCACCGGGGAGCTGTTTTTT
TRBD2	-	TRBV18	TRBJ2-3	CASSPPGLAGGADTQYF	TGTGCCAGCTCACCTCCGGGACTAGCGGGGGGGGCAGATACGCAGTATTTT
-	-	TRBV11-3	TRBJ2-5	CASSWGRGGEETQYF	TGTGCCAGCAGTTGGGGGCGCGGGGGCGAGGAGACCCAGTACTTC
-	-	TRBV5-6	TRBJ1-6	CASSFRQALGNSPLHF	TGTGCCAGCAGCTTTCGACAGGCCCTCGGTAATTCACCCCTCCACTTT
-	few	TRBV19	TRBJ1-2	CASSIDAASGRHGYTF	TGTGCCAGTAGTATAGACGCCGCGAGCGGACGCCATGGCTACACCTTC
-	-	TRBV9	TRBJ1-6	CASSVDGTYNSPLHF	TGTGCCAGCAGCGTAGACGGGACATATAATTCACCCCTCCACTTT
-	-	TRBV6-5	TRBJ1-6	CASRYEFYSPLHF	TGTGCCAGTCGGTACGAATTCTATTCACCCCTCCACTTT
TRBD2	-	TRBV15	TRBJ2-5	CATSRPTAGGRETQYF	TGTGCCACCAGCAGACCAACAGCGGGGGGGCGAGAGACCCAGTACTTC
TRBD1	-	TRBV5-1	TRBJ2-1	CASSLRQGSYNEQFF	TGCGCCAGCAGCTTAAGACAGGGATCCTACAATGAGCAGTTCTTC